This TCR beta chain was captured in a study of identical twins. This CDR3 contains 16 residues. V shed 0 bases, J shed 5 bases, and the junction held 1 base outside the gene matches. One entry per CDR3 protein results from TCRdb running MiXCR on the 5' RACE reads. The profile shows some 760,000 distinct CDR3 sequences, 15% to 20% of them singletons. This clonotype came up a few times. Separately, the same data were catalogued under a study of T cells expressing NK-cell markers.

Specimen: PBMCs. The V call is TRBV12-3 or TRBV12-4, the J call TRBJ2-5, with 15 bases that match TRBD2. The source of this sequence is a woman between 18 and 30 years old in good health. The DNA for the CDR3 is TGTGCCAGCAGTTTAGCCGGGACTAGCGGGAGGGAGACCCAGTACTTC. Its translation is CASSLAGTSGRETQYF.